The rows below give T cell receptor beta chains drawn from one sample of a study of T cell responses to AZD1222 COVID-19 vaccine. Using immunoSEQ multiplex PCR, the repertoire was profiled, and TCRdb retains in-frame clones only, with some absent. The table records some 140,000 clones, over 90% of them present only once. The input for sequencing was peripheral blood, taken on day 0 of AZD1222 vaccination. These receptors came from an adult in good health. The CDR3 runs from the conserved cysteine through the conserved F or W. The D gene is left open where the match is weak. Size tells how often a clone was seen (once, few, many) or the class of an expanded clone, and some rows leave it out.

v_gene: TRBV7-9; j_gene: TRBJ1-2; abundance: -; d_gene: -; CDR3aa: CASSKGGDYGYTF; CDR3nt: TGTGCCAGCAGCAAGGGGGGGGACTATGGCTACACCTTC
v_gene: TRBV3-1/TRBV3-2; j_gene: TRBJ1-5; abundance: -; d_gene: -; CDR3aa: CASSQGALSSQPQHF; CDR3nt: TGTGCCAGCAGCCAGGGGGCTCTAAGTTCTCAGCCCCAGCATTTT
v_gene: TRBV6-5; j_gene: TRBJ1-5; abundance: once; d_gene: -; CDR3aa: CASSYSLGVGQPQHF; CDR3nt: TGTGCCAGCAGTTACTCCCTCGGGGTAGGTCAGCCCCAGCATTTT
v_gene: TRBV19; j_gene: TRBJ2-7; abundance: -; d_gene: TRBD1; CDR3aa: CASSITPGQSYEQYF; CDR3nt: TGTGCCAGTAGTATCACCCCGGGACAGTCCTACGAGCAGTACTTC
v_gene: TRBV19; j_gene: TRBJ1-3; abundance: -; d_gene: -; CDR3aa: CASNWGPLSGNTIYF; CDR3nt: TGTGCCAGCAACTGGGGTCCACTATCTGGAAACACCATATATTTT
v_gene: TRBV5-1; j_gene: TRBJ1-2; abundance: -; d_gene: -; CDR3aa: CASSLEGNYGYTF; CDR3nt: TGCGCCAGCAGCTTGGAGGGTAACTATGGCTACACCTTC
v_gene: TRBV5-1; j_gene: TRBJ1-1; abundance: -; d_gene: -; CDR3aa: CASSFLDWSTEAFF; CDR3nt: TGCGCCAGCAGCTTCCTCGACTGGAGCACTGAAGCTTTCTTT
v_gene: TRBV7-9; j_gene: TRBJ1-6; abundance: -; d_gene: TRBD1; CDR3aa: CASSSGQAYSPLHF; CDR3nt: TGTGCCAGCAGCTCCGGACAGGCGTATTCACCCCTCCACTTT
v_gene: TRBV9; j_gene: TRBJ2-1; abundance: -; d_gene: TRBD2; CDR3aa: CASSVDGTSGPWEQFF; CDR3nt: TGTGCCAGCAGCGTAGATGGGACTAGCGGACCGTGGGAGCAGTTCTTC
v_gene: TRBV12-5; j_gene: TRBJ2-3; abundance: -; d_gene: TRBD1; CDR3aa: CASADRVSSDTQYF; CDR3nt: TGTGCTAGTGCTGACAGGGTGAGTTCAGATACGCAGTATTTT
v_gene: TRBV5-6; j_gene: TRBJ1-1; abundance: -; d_gene: -; CDR3aa: CASSLGLQRAFF; CDR3nt: TGTGCCAGCAGCTTGGGGCTGCAGAGGGCTTTCTTT
v_gene: TRBV3-1/TRBV3-2; j_gene: TRBJ2-1; abundance: -; d_gene: TRBD2; CDR3aa: CASSQPGLPYNEQFF; CDR3nt: TGTGCCAGCAGCCAGCCGGGACTACCTTACAATGAGCAGTTCTTC
v_gene: TRBV11-2; j_gene: TRBJ1-2; abundance: -; d_gene: -; CDR3aa: CASSLGLGNYGYTF; CDR3nt: TGTGCCAGCAGCTTAGGGCTGGGGAACTATGGCTACACCTTC
v_gene: TRBV19; j_gene: TRBJ1-5; abundance: -; d_gene: -; CDR3aa: CASSRAGWGGNQPQHF; CDR3nt: TGTGCCAGTAGTAGGGCAGGGTGGGGCGGCAATCAGCCCCAGCATTTT
v_gene: TRBV10-2; j_gene: TRBJ1-1; abundance: -; d_gene: -; CDR3aa: CASRHSRGDTEAFF; CDR3nt: TGCGCCAGCCGCCATTCGAGGGGGGACACTGAAGCTTTCTTT
v_gene: TRBV7-9; j_gene: TRBJ1-2; abundance: -; d_gene: -; CDR3aa: CASTPIGRDVVVGYTF; CDR3nt: TGTGCCAGCACCCCAATAGGGAGGGATGTAGTTGTCGGCTACACCTTC
v_gene: TRBV9; j_gene: TRBJ2-2; abundance: -; d_gene: TRBD2; CDR3aa: CASSVPGLAGDTGELFF; CDR3nt: TGTGCCAGCAGCGTCCCGGGACTAGCGGGGGACACCGGGGAGCTGTTTTTT
v_gene: TRBV28; j_gene: TRBJ1-3; abundance: once; d_gene: TRBD1; CDR3aa: CASSPPPGGQGKEGSGNTIYF; CDR3nt: TGTGCCAGCAGTCCACCCCCCGGGGGACAGGGCAAAGAAGGGTCTGGAAACACCATATATTTT
v_gene: TRBV29-1; j_gene: TRBJ1-2; abundance: -; d_gene: -; CDR3aa: CSVEGRGHDNNYGYTF; CDR3nt: TGCAGCGTTGAAGGCAGGGGCCACGATAATAACTATGGCTACACCTTC
v_gene: TRBV3-1/TRBV3-2; j_gene: TRBJ2-7; abundance: -; d_gene: TRBD2; CDR3aa: CASSQGRLAGAKEQYF; CDR3nt: TGTGCCAGCAGCCAAGGTCGGCTAGCGGGGGCAAAAGAGCAGTACTTC
v_gene: TRBV18; j_gene: TRBJ1-1; abundance: -; d_gene: -; CDR3aa: CASSLPGLNTEAFF; CDR3nt: TGTGCCAGCTCACTACCGGGGTTGAACACTGAAGCTTTCTTT
v_gene: TRBV29-1; j_gene: TRBJ1-1; abundance: -; d_gene: -; CDR3aa: CSGRNTEAFF; CDR3nt: TGCAGCGGAAGAAACACTGAAGCTTTCTTT
v_gene: TRBV10-3; j_gene: TRBJ2-3; abundance: -; d_gene: -; CDR3aa: CAISGPGDTQYF; CDR3nt: TGTGCCATCAGTGGTCCTGGAGATACGCAGTATTTT
v_gene: TRBV6-5; j_gene: TRBJ1-5; abundance: -; d_gene: -; CDR3aa: CARGENQPQHF; CDR3nt: TGTGCCAGGGGGGAAAATCAGCCCCAGCATTTT
v_gene: TRBV10-3; j_gene: TRBJ1-3; abundance: -; d_gene: -; CDR3aa: CAIRDSSGNTIYF; CDR3nt: TGTGCCATCAGGGACAGCTCTGGAAACACCATATATTTT